Sequencing of this T cell receptor beta chain was carried out in a study of T cells in localized non-small cell lung cancer. Study-level findings and limits: Elevated circulating T cell density in blood was associated with longer overall survival. Researchers found a median around 50 of the top 100 tumor clones in adjacent lung. T cell clonality was highest in uninvolved adjacent lung, above tumor.

CDR3 length equals 15 residues. CDR1 LGHNA and CDR2 YNFKEQ come from the germline V gene. The J segment lost 2 bases and the V segment lost 4 bases, leaving 4 bases of the junction unmatched. Only in-frame clones appear in the TCRdb table, and some are missing; sequencing was by immunoSEQ multiplex PCR. The profile covers about 40,000 clones, with 81% appearing a single time and less than 9.5% taken by the ten largest. About this clone itself: The antigen remains undetermined.

This material consisted of peripheral blood mononuclear cells, taken before any cancer treatment. The TCR originated in a male donor at least 60 years old with stage II lung adenocarcinoma. The V and J genes are TRBV4-2 and TRBJ2-7; 11 nucleotides line up with TRBD2. The CDR3 here is CASSPTSGITYEQYF. The DNA of the CDR3 is TGTGCCAGCAGCCCGACTAGCGGGATTACCTACGAGCAGTACTTC.